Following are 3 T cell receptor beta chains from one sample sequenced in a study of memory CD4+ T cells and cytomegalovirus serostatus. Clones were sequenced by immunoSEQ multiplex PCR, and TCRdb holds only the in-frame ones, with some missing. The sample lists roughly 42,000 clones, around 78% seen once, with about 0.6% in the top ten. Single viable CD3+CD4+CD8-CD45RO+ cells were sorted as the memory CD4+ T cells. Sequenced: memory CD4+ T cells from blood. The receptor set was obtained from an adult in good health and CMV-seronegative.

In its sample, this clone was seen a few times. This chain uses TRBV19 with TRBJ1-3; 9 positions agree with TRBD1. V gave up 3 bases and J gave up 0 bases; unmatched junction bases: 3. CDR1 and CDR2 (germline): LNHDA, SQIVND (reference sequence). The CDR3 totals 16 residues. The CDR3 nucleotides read TGTGCCAGTAGTATTACACAGGGGGCCTCTGGAAACACCATATATTTT. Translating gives CASSITQGASGNTIYF. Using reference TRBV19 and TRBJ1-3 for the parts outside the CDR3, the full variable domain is DGGITQSPKYLFRKEGQNVTLSCEQNLNHDAMYWYRQDPGQGLRLIYYSQIVNDFQKGDIAEGYSVSREKKESFPLTVTSAQKNPTAFYLCASSITQGASGNTIYFGEGSWLTVV.

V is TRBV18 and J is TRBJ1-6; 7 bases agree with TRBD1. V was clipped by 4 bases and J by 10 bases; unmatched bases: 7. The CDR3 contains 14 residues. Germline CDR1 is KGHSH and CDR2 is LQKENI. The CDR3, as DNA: TGTGCCAGCTCACGGGACAGCCTGGGGTCACCCCTCCACTTT. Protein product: CASSRDSLGSPLHF.

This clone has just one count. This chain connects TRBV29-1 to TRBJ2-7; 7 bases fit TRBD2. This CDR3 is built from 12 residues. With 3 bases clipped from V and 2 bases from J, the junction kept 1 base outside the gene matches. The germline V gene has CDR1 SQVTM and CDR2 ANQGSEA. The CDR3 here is CSVEGGTYEQYF. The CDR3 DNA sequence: TGCAGCGTTGAGGGAGGGACCTACGAGCAGTACTTC.